The T cell receptor beta chain under discussion was sequenced for a study of tumor-infiltrating lymphocytes in primary liver carcinoma (dated by TCRdb to 2016 to 2017). In the study overall: Between late 2015 and early 2016, a few patients in China with histopathologically diagnosed primary liver carcinoma had their tumors surgically resected. High reproducibility was observed for the technical replicate repertoires, with mean shared-clone rates approximately 0.92 and correlation coefficients above 0.95. Each sample produced about 3.5 to 8 million productive TCRbeta reads, and read depth showed no significant difference between tissue types. The five patients, three men and two women aged 30 to 69 years, had hepatocellular carcinoma (four) or combined HCC and intrahepatic cholangiocarcinoma (one). The tumors of the five patients were staged as T1-T3 N0M0, with maximum diameters ranging from roughly 4 to 11 cm. TCRbeta repertoire sequencing covered roughly 35 specimens from 5 patients: 25 tumor regions, 5 adjacent noncancerous liver tissues and 5 peripheral blood samples. For each liver tumor, the study sampled five regions along with adjacent normal tissue and blood, and applied TCRbeta repertoire sequencing, expression microarrays and whole-exome sequencing. On the study overall, not on this receptor specifically: Consistent with antigen-driven expansion, pairs of tumor regions showed higher repertoire overlap (mean roughly 35%) than either tumor-adjacent pairs (around 17%) or tumor-blood pairs (about 15%). With just five patients in the study, the authors point out that the findings should be validated in a larger study. A significantly larger repertoire fraction was made up by the top 250 clones in tumors than in blood (p = 0.039). Because the samples were bulk and unsorted, CD4+ and CD8+ T cell repertoires could not be compared. Because only the TCR beta chain was sequenced and unpaired alpha chains were not captured, true repertoire diversity is likely underestimated.

CDR1 and CDR2 are read off the germline V gene (reference sequence) as WNHNN and SYGVQD. Germline trimming: 2 bases from V, 10 bases from J; junction bases outside gene matches: 8. From its first to its last residue, the CDR3 has 14 amino acids. Just the 42-base CDR3 DNA is kept, in frame starting at base 1. This clonotype was seen just once. Its antigen remains undetermined. Because it lacks the conserved phenylalanine or tryptophan at the end, this CDR3 is likely a read error. TRIzol reagent was used to extract blood RNA from unsorted whole blood, while the DNeasy Blood & Tissue kit provided the germline DNA. At the time of sampling, the patients were treatment-naive and had chronic HBV infection. Before surgery, roughly 4.2 milliliters of peripheral blood were drawn into K2EDTA tubes. A constant-region primer and ProtoScript II reverse transcriptase were used to reverse-transcribe TCRbeta-specific cDNA from about 530 ng total RNA. Three nested multiplex PCR rounds, following a slightly modified ARM-PCR procedure, were used to build the TCRbeta libraries. Multiplex TRBV1-TRBV30 forward primers and a Cbeta reverse primer were used in the first two PCR rounds, each of which was run for approximately 9 cycles. Sample barcodes and Illumina adapters were attached in a final 25-cycle PCR using Deep VentR polymerase. Amplicons of 200-500 bp were gel-purified with a QIAquick gel extraction kit before sequencing. An Illumina HiSeq 2500 was used to sequence the TCRbeta amplicons, generating 250-bp paired-end reads. Per the source publication's procedure: To recover full CDR3 sequences, reads were quality-trimmed using Trimmomatic v0.33 and paired reads were then merged using FLASH v1.2.11. MiGEC v1.2.1b assigned V, D and J germline segments to the rearranged TCRbeta sequences. VDJtools v1.0.0 computed clonotype statistics and Shannon-Wiener diversity indices. Except for diversity analysis, only the 250 most abundant clonotypes of each sample were used in subsequent analyses to reduce sampling bias. Through fastp at Q25 and MiXCR, TCRdb rebuilt clones from the public reads, retaining in-frame beta chains. All rows with the same CDR3 protein become a single entry with the most common DNA and genes. TCRdb's processing, not the authors', yielded these V and J calls. The table for this sample lists around 170,000 distinct CDR3 sequences; over 50% of them were counted only once. The ten largest account for around three quarters of the sample.

Recombination joined TRBV10-1 with TRBJ2-1, and TRBD1 matches 7 of the central bases. Sequencing was performed on peripheral blood. The TCR sequence derives from a middle-aged man with primary liver carcinoma and hepatitis B virus infection. The CDR3 amino acid sequence is: CASSETRDSVEQFI. The DNA reads TGCGCCAGCAGTGAGACCCGGGACAGCGTAGAGCAGTTCATC.